The entry that follows covers one T cell receptor beta chain sequence. Its antigen is as yet unknown. A single record per CDR3 protein comes from TCRdb applying MiXCR to the 5' RACE reads. The sample holds approximately 550,000 distinct CDR3 sequences, approximately 20% seen once. The CDR3 covers 13 residues. The V and J ends lost 7 bases and 3 bases, in that order; junction bases with no gene match: 9. CDR1 and CDR2 (germline): DFQATT, SNEGSKA (reference sequence). The data belong to a study of identical twins. Notes on the study in general: Monozygotic twins shared more out-of-frame TCR alpha than recombination models predicted. Cross-sectional statistical analysis was relied on for the conclusions, without the same donors being followed. Insertion counts were lower in abundant cord blood beta clonotypes, a trend that memory repertoires did not show.

The sample also formed part of further work on yellow fever vaccine responses in identical twins.

The clonotype comes from a woman aged 18 to 35 in good health. Sample: CD4+ T cells sorted from blood. J is TRBJ2-7 and V is TRBV20-1, with 7 bases matching TRBD2. The CDR3 loop is CSGSGTTYYEQYF. CDR3 DNA: TGCAGTGGATCCGGGACTACCTACTACGAGCAGTACTTC.